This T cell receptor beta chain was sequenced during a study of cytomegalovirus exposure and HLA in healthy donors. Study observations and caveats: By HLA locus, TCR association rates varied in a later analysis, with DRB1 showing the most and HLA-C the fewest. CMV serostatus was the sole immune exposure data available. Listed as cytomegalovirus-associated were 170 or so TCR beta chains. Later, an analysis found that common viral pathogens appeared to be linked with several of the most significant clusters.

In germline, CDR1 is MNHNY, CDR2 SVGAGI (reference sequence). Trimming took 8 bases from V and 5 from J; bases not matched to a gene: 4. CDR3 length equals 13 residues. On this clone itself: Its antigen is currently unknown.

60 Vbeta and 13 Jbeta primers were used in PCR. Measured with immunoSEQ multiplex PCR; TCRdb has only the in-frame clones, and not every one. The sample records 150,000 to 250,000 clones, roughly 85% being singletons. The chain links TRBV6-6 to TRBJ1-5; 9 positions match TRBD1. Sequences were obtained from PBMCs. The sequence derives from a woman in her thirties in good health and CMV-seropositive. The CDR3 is CASFTGGHQPQHF. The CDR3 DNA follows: TGTGCCAGCTTCACAGGGGGCCATCAGCCCCAGCATTTT.